What follows are 3 T cell receptor beta chains derived from one specimen sequenced in a study of OX40 agonist ivuxolimab in advanced cancers. Library construction relied on the immunoSEQ multiplex PCR assay. In TCRdb, the immuneACCESS table is reduced to in-frame sequences with V and J assigned. These tables do not hold every clone; where another copy was compared, an unresolved V gene accounts for under half, and the others remain unexplained. The table for this sample lists tens of thousands of clones; about 88% of them were counted only once. 2.5% of the sample is taken by the ten largest. Sample: CD4+ or CD8+ T cells sorted from blood, taken in a trial of the OX40 agonist ivuxolimab. The receptors were sampled from an adult with an advanced solid tumor such as melanoma, head and neck, liver or kidney cancer.

This chain connects TRBV28 to TRBJ2-2, with D unclear. The CDR3 contains 11 residues. Trimming removed 2 bases at V and 9 bases at J, with 4 bases between. CDR1 is MDHEN, CDR2 SYDVKM, per germline. The CDR3 spells CASSLTRELFF. DNA for the CDR3: TGTGCCAGCAGTTTAACCCGGGAGCTGTTTTTT.

The chain employs TRBV2 and TRBJ2-7; the match to TRBD2 covers 7 bases. V dropped 7 bases and J dropped 6; count of bases not matched to a gene: 6. Germline CDR1 and CDR2: SNHLY and FYNNEI. This CDR3 spans 12 amino acids. The CDR3 DNA reads TGTGCCAGCAAGAGATCGGGGGGCGAGCAGTACTTC. Translated, it gives CASKRSGGEQYF. The complete variable domain, with remaining parts taken from reference TRBV2 and TRBJ2-7, reads EPEVTQTPSHQVTQMGQEVILRCVPISNHLYFYWYRQILGQKVEFLVSFYNNEISEKSEIFDDQFSVERPDGSNFTLKIRSTKLEDSAMYFCASKRSGGEQYFGPGTRLTVT.

V usage is TRBV18 and J usage is TRBJ2-2, with D possibly called TRBD1 or TRBD2 (5 bases each). This CDR3 is built from 14 residues. The ends were cut back, 1 base at V and 6 bases at J, with 9 bases in the middle. Germline V gives CDR1 KGHSH, CDR2 LQKENI. The CDR3: CASSPQGTAGELFF. DNA of the CDR3: TGTGCCAGCTCACCACAGGGGACCGCCGGGGAGCTGTTTTTT.